What follows are 8 T cell receptor beta chains derived from one specimen sequenced in a study of OX40 agonist ivuxolimab in advanced cancers. Assay used: immunoSEQ multiplex PCR; TCRdb lists only in-frame clones, some missing. The table records some 64,000 clones, 88% of them present only once. The source was CD4+ or CD8+ T cells sorted from blood, collected in a trial of the OX40 agonist ivuxolimab. The receptors were sampled from an adult with an advanced solid tumor such as melanoma, head and neck, liver or kidney cancer.

CDR3 residues: CASSAGGRGGKLFF. The CDR3 coding sequence is TGTGCCAGCAGCGCAGGGGGCCGGGGTGGAAAACTGTTTTTT. The chain employs TRBV6-5 and TRBJ1-4; TRBD1 matches at 8 bases. Germline CDR1 MNHEY, CDR2 SVGAGI. Trimming took 6 bases from V and 10 from J; bases not matched to a gene: 10. The CDR3 is made up of 14 amino acids.

This clone was seen more than once but under ten times. V gene TRBV6-5 combines with J gene TRBJ2-1, with 7 bases identical to TRBD2. CDR3 length equals 16 residues. In germline, CDR1 is MNHEY, CDR2 SVGAGI. After removal of 1 base from V and 10 bases from J, the junction contained 13 bases not matched to a gene. CDR3: CASSYFSRGGGAEQFF. CDR3 bases: TGTGCCAGCAGTTACTTCTCCCGCGGGGGAGGGGCAGAGCAGTTCTTC.

The chain employs TRBV19 and TRBJ2-2, with TRBD2 identical over 8 bases. V was clipped by 7 bases and J by 5 bases; unmatched bases: 6. The CDR3 consists of 14 residues. Germline V lookup: CDR1 LNHDA, CDR2 SQIVND (reference sequence). CDR3 sequence: CASISGRGTGELFF. The DNA of the CDR3 is TGTGCCAGTATAAGCGGGAGAGGAACCGGGGAGCTGTTTTTT.

The chain joins TRBV7-2 to TRBJ2-1; 9 bases fit TRBD2. V was pared by 4 bases and J by 5 bases, with 3 bases of the junction left unmatched. Per germline, CDR1 SGHTA and CDR2 FQGNSA. The CDR3 sequence is 14 residues long. The CDR3 protein is CASSSGTSNNEQFF. CDR3 in DNA: TGTGCCAGCAGCTCCGGGACTAGCAACAATGAGCAGTTCTTC.

The chain combines TRBV10-3 with TRBJ1-5, with a tentative D call TRBD1 (6 bases). Germline V CDR1 and CDR2: ENHRY, SYGVKD. Trimming took off 3 bases at V and 6 bases at J, with 6 bases between the two ends. CDR3 length: 12 amino acids. CDR3 protein: CAISEGGQPQHF. In DNA form, the CDR3 reads TGTGCCATCAGTGAAGGGGGTCAGCCCCAGCATTTT.

V usage is TRBV18 and J usage is TRBJ1-6, with 7 bases that match TRBD1. The CDR3 runs to 17 residues. The J segment lost 0 bases and the V segment lost 5 bases, leaving 7 bases of the junction unmatched. Germline CDR1 is KGHSH and CDR2 is LQKENI. The CDR3 DNA reads as TGTGCCAGCTCAATCGGAGGGGGCGACTCCTATAATTCACCCCTCCACTTT. Translated, it gives CASSIGGGDSYNSPLHF.

The V gene is TRBV6-1, the J gene TRBJ2-7; 8 bases align to TRBD1. Trimming cost V 9 bases and J 0 bases; bases outside gene matches: 10. The germline V gene has CDR1 MNHNS and CDR2 SASEGT. The CDR3 sequence is 15 residues long. The CDR3 coding sequence is TGTGCCAGTCACGACAGGGGCAGGAGCTCCTACGAGCAGTACTTC. This translates into CASHDRGRSSYEQYF.

The CDR3 DNA reads TGTGCCAGCAGCGTTGCACTAGCGGGAGGCGGGCAGTTCTTC. Encoded protein: CASSVALAGGGQFF. The rearrangement links TRBV4-2 to TRBJ2-1, with 12 bases identical to TRBD2. J lost 12 bases, V lost 5 bases, and 8 bases had no gene match. This CDR3 region has 14 residues. The germline V gene has CDR1 LGHNA and CDR2 YNFKEQ.